The 5 T cell receptor beta chains in this list originate from one sample, sequenced in a study of blood T cell repertoires in COVID-19. Measured with immunoSEQ multiplex PCR; TCRdb has only the in-frame clones, and not every one. This table has 95,000 to 150,000 clones, over 80% appearing once. Sequencing was done on a sample of PBMCs or T cells enriched from blood (not recorded which). The source of these receptors is a woman in her thirties who had recovered from COVID-19.

J is TRBJ1-5 and V is TRBV27; unclear D gene. In germline, CDR1 is MNHEY, CDR2 SMNVEV (reference sequence). V lost 6 bases and J 9 bases, leaving 27 bases between the germline ends. The CDR3 sequence is 17 residues long. CDR3 sequence reads: CASSLPALAPGRGPQHF. The DNA for the CDR3 is TGTGCCAGCAGCTTACCCGCCTTGGCCCCGGGCCGGGGGCCCCAGCATTTT.

The rearrangement links TRBV19 to TRBJ1-2, with D unclear. V was clipped by 4 bases and J by 7 bases, with 13 bases between them. This CDR3 has 13 amino acids. The germline CDR1 and CDR2 sequences are LNHDA and SQIVND (reference sequence). The CDR3 bases are TGTGCCAGTAGTACCCCCGCGCTCGGTGGCTACACCTTC. Translated, it gives CASSTPALGGYTF.

The J gene is TRBJ2-7, the V gene TRBV2, with a tentative D call TRBD1 (6 bases). The germline V gene encodes CDR1 SNHLY and CDR2 FYNNEI. The CDR3 is made up of 13 amino acids. V was trimmed by 3 bases and J by 5 bases, leaving 11 bases between them. The CDR3 DNA sequence: TGTGCCAGCAGTGACGCAGGGGTGAACGAGCAGTACTTC. Translation: CASSDAGVNEQYF.

V gene TRBV5-8 combines with J gene TRBJ1-1; D is ambiguous. The germline CDR1 and CDR2 sequences are SGHTS and YDEGEE. V lost 4 bases and J 4 bases, leaving 11 bases between the germline ends. This CDR3 region has 13 residues. CDR3 sequence: CASSPEGLTEAFF. Here the CDR3 DNA reads TGTGCCAGCAGCCCGGAGGGCCTCACTGAAGCTTTCTTT. Variable domain in full (rest from reference TRBV5-8 and TRBJ1-1): EAGVTQSPTHLIKTRGQQATLRCSPISGHTSVYWYQQALGLGLQFLLWYDEGEERNRGNFPPRFSGRQFPNYSSELNVNALELEDSALYLCASSPEGLTEAFFGQGTRLTVV.

The V and J genes are TRBV27 and TRBJ2-7, with TRBD2 as a possible D gene (6 bases). The CDR3 is 13 amino acids. The germline V gene encodes CDR1 MNHEY and CDR2 SMNVEV (reference sequence). Trimming took 8 bases from V and 0 from J, leaving 11 bases between them. The CDR3 DNA is TGTGCCAGCCGGGGACTGCTCTCCTACGAGCAGTACTTC. This sequence encodes CASRGLLSYEQYF.